The next 17 T cell receptor beta chains were all read from a single sample in a study of blood T cells in healthy people across ages. It was with a sample-barcoded 5' primer and a J-beta primer mix that a second PCR of about 6 to 11 cycles was run. TCRdb reprocessed the 5' RACE reads via MiXCR and lists one record per CDR3 protein. The sample lists 2 million or so distinct CDR3 sequences; 49% were seen once. The sequenced material came from blood. The receptors derive from a woman in her thirties or forties in good health.

Written as DNA, the CDR3 is TGCGCCAGCAGCCAAGACGAAACTAGTGTGGAGACCCAGTACTTC. This codes for CASSQDETSVETQYF. This rearrangement joins TRBV4-1 to TRBJ2-7, with a tentative D call TRBD2 (5 bases). Judging by the DNA end, TRBJ2-5 fits better; the J call may be wrong. CDR1 MGHRA and CDR2 YSYEKL come from the germline V gene. The CDR3 contains 15 residues.

The rearrangement joins TRBV6-2 or TRBV6-3 to TRBJ2-7; tentatively, D is TRBD1 (6 bases). The ends were cut back, 5 bases at V and 3 bases at J, with 20 bases in the middle. CDR1 is MNHEY and CDR2 is SVGEGT in the germline V gene. This CDR3 comprises 16 residues. The CDR3, as DNA: TGTGCCAGCAGTAATACCGGGACACTAGGTGACTACGAGCAGTACTTC. Residues: CASSNTGTLGDYEQYF.

V and J are TRBV2 and TRBJ2-5; TRBD1 might be the D (5 bases). There are 15 residues in the CDR3. In germline, CDR1 is SNHLY, CDR2 FYNNEI. The ends were cut back, 7 bases at V and 2 bases at J, with 17 bases in the middle. CDR3 region: CASKDTRLGQETQYF. The CDR3 nucleotides are TGTGCCAGCAAGGACACGCGATTAGGACAAGAGACCCAGTACTTC.

Of note for this clonotype: Germline is not matched at one junction end, which may reflect a read error. J is TRBJ1-2 and V is TRBV4-2; D is perhaps TRBD1 (6 bases). CDR1 is LGHNA, CDR2 YNFKEQ, per germline. The CDR3 totals 16 residues. CDR3 protein: CVSSQDLTGKSYGYTF. The CDR3 coding sequence is TGTGTCAGCAGCCAAGATCTAACAGGGAAGTCCTATGGCTACACCTTC.

This clonotype was counted once. The chain carries TRBV20-1 and TRBJ1-4, with 7 bases matching TRBD1. Unmatched junction bases numbered 3, after V lost 5 bases and J lost 3 bases. The CDR3 extends over 13 amino acids. Germline V gene lookup returns CDR1 DFQATT and CDR2 SNEGSKA (reference sequence). This chain's CDR3 is CSAAGTANEKLFF. The DNA for the CDR3 is TGCAGTGCTGCCGGGACAGCTAATGAAAAACTGTTTTTT.

This clonotype was seen more than once but under ten times. The genes are TRBV9 and TRBJ2-1; D is possibly TRBD1 (6 bases). Germline loops: CDR1 SGDLS, CDR2 YYNGEE. The CDR3 extends over 14 amino acids. V lost 5 bases and J 5 bases, leaving 14 bases between the germline ends. CDR3 sequence: CASSEQGRDNEQFF. As DNA, the CDR3 is TGTGCCAGCAGTGAACAGGGACGGGACAATGAGCAGTTCTTC.

This chain uses TRBV4-3 with TRBJ2-3; 13 bases fit TRBD2. V was clipped by 1 base and J by 1 base; unmatched bases: 2. Per the germline V gene, CDR1 is LGHNA and CDR2 is YSLEER. The CDR3 runs 17 residues. This CDR3 is CASSQVTSGGGTDTQYF. The CDR3, as DNA: TGCGCCAGCAGCCAAGTCACTAGCGGGGGGGGCACAGATACGCAGTATTTT.

This chain uses TRBV6-5 with TRBJ2-7; 10 nucleotides match TRBD2. The J call may be faulty, since TRBJ2-5 better matches the DNA end. The CDR3 totals 18 residues. Germline assignment: CDR1 MNHEY and CDR2 SVGAGI. The CDR3 coding sequence is TGTGCCAGCAGTAACCGGATAGCGGGGGGCCGCCCGAAAGAGACCCAGTACTTC. This gives the protein CASSNRIAGGRPKETQYF.

The chain carries TRBV11-2 and TRBJ2-1, with D hard to call. There are 12 residues in the CDR3. V shed 7 bases and J shed 3 bases, with 7 bases lying between them. The germline V gene encodes CDR1 SGHAT and CDR2 FQNNGV. Here the CDR3 DNA reads TGTGCCAGCACCGAGGTCTACAATGAGCAGTTCTTC. This encodes CASTEVYNEQFF.

The chain is built from TRBV6-6 and TRBJ2-1; 12 bases align to TRBD1. Per germline, CDR1 MNHNY and CDR2 SVGAGI (reference sequence). This CDR3 contains 15 residues. Trimming took 2 bases from V and 8 from J; bases not matched to a gene: 4. The CDR3 coding sequence is TGTGCCAGCAGTTACCCAGGGACAGGGGGCGATGAGCAGTTCTTC. Protein sequence: CASSYPGTGGDEQFF.

This clonotype has more than one count but fewer than ten. This chain uses TRBV7-9 with TRBJ2-7; no definite D call. Trimming removed 1 base at V and 7 bases at J, with 11 bases between. Looked up from germline, CDR1 is SEHNR and CDR2 is FQNEAQ (reference sequence). CDR3 length: 13 amino acids. Written as DNA, the CDR3 is TGTGCCAGCAGCTTAGTTTCCCTCAATGAGCAGTACTTC. It yields the protein CASSLVSLNEQYF.

In its sample, this clonotype was seen a few times. The rearrangement uses TRBV27 and TRBJ2-1; no clear D gene. Trimming left V 2 bases short and J 0 bases short, with 11 bases between. CDR1 is MNHEY and CDR2 is SMNVEV in the germline V gene (reference sequence). The CDR3 has 16 residues. Here the CDR3 reads CASSLSGKNSYNEQFF. The DNA of the CDR3 is TGTGCCAGCAGTTTAAGTGGCAAGAACTCCTACAATGAGCAGTTCTTC.

This clonotype was detected only a few times. The chain couples TRBV7-9 to TRBJ2-3; 13 nucleotides match TRBD2. CDR3 size: 17 residues. Germline values: CDR1 SEHNR, CDR2 FQNEAQ (reference sequence). V dropped 8 bases and J dropped 0; count of bases not matched to a gene: 8. The CDR3 DNA sequence: TGTGCCAGCTTCCGACTAGCGGGGGGTTCTAGCACAGATACGCAGTATTTT. It is translated as CASFRLAGGSSTDTQYF.

This clonotype was detected only once. The rearrangement links TRBV5-6 to TRBJ2-1; possibly TRBD1 for D (5 bases). The length of the CDR3 is 14 residues. V was pared by 4 bases and J by 4 bases, with 12 bases between. Per germline, CDR1 SGHDT and CDR2 YYEEEE. DNA of the CDR3: TGTGCCAGCAGCCAACCCACAGGTTACAATGAGCAGTTCTTC. Residues: CASSQPTGYNEQFF.

This chain connects TRBV20-1 to TRBJ1-1; perhaps TRBD1 as D (5 bases). This CDR3 has 15 amino acids. Germline-derived CDR1 and CDR2 are DFQATT and SNEGSKA (reference sequence). The V gene lost 0 bases and the J gene lost 5 bases, with 16 bases spanning the gap. The CDR3 nucleotides read TGCAGTGCTAGAGATCAGGGACGGGTCGGGACTGAAGCTTTCTTT. Its translation: CSARDQGRVGTEAFF.

The V call is TRBV7-9, the J call TRBJ2-1; D unclear. V lost 6 bases and J 6 bases, leaving 9 bases between the germline ends. Germline values: CDR1 SEHNR, CDR2 FQNEAQ (reference sequence). The CDR3 contains 12 residues. CDR3: CASRDVVNEQFF. The CDR3 DNA reads as TGTGCCAGCAGAGATGTCGTCAATGAGCAGTTCTTC.

The V call is TRBV7-2, the J call TRBJ2-7; D gene uncertain. Germline lookup yields CDR1 SGHTA and CDR2 FQGNSA. The CDR3 runs to 19 residues. Trimming took off 6 bases at V and 3 bases at J, with 30 bases between the two ends. CDR3 nucleotides: TGTGCCAGCAGTCAACCCGTAATCGGTTTTGGGTTGGGGTTCTACGAGCAGTACTTC. It translates to CASSQPVIGFGLGFYEQYF.